This passage covers 8 T cell receptor beta chains from one sample sequenced in a study of T cells in women clearing cervical HPV infection. The method was immunoSEQ multiplex PCR; TCRdb's version includes in-frame clones alone and lacks a portion of them. This listing includes over 20,000 clones. The sequenced material came from blood buffy coat. The origin of the receptors is a woman between 18 and 75 years old with a cervical HPV16 infection that either progressed to CIN3+ or cleared (not recorded which).

As concerns this clone: From the germline J gene comes the end of the CDR3, since the read stops 3 residues before it. The V and J genes are TRBV20-1 and TRBJ1-4; D uncertain. The CDR3 length is 14 residues. CDR1 DFQATT and CDR2 SNEGSKA come from the germline V gene (reference sequence). Deletions cut 5 bases from V and 7 bases from J, with 17 bases between. CDR3 sequence: CSAPGSGRGEKLFF. The DNA read from the CDR3 is TGCAGTGCTCCGGGGAGCGGACGGGGTGAAAAA.

As for this clone: Read sequence stops 3 residues before the CDR3 end, and the germline J gene provides the missing end. The chain employs TRBV2 and TRBJ2-1; 10 positions match TRBD2. The CDR3 spans 17 residues. V lost 6 bases and J lost 4; bases outside the gene matches: 12. Germline V lookup: CDR1 SNHLY, CDR2 FYNNEI. CDR3 bases read: TGTGCCAGCAGCGAAAGCCTGGCTAGCGGGGGATACAATGAG. Protein product: CASSESLASGGYNE. The full-length CDR3 reads as CASSESLASGGYNEQFF.

With respect to this clone: The sequence runs out 3 residues before the end of the CDR3; the remainder is reconstructed from the germline J gene. This rearrangement joins TRBV19 to TRBJ1-2; perhaps TRBD1 as D (6 bases). Germline V gene sequence: CDR1 LNHDA, CDR2 SQIVND (reference sequence). This CDR3 region has 12 residues. CDR3 amino acids: CASSQGGDDYTF. CDR3 bases read: TGTGCCAGTAGTCAAGGGGGTGATGAC.

On this clone itself: Read sequence stops 3 residues before the CDR3 end, and the germline J gene provides the missing end. The J gene is TRBJ1-2, the V gene TRBV6-1; tentatively, D is TRBD1 (5 bases). Looked up from germline, CDR1 is MNHNS and CDR2 is SASEGT. Deletions cut 2 bases from V and 2 bases from J, with 9 bases between. This CDR3 comprises 14 residues. The part of the CDR3 DNA that was read is TGTGCCAGCAGTGAATATGGGGGGAACTATGGC. Translated: CASSEYGGNYG. The CDR3 as a whole reads CASSEYGGNYGYTF.

With respect to this clone: From the germline J gene comes the end of the CDR3, since the read stops 3 residues before it. The chain carries TRBV19 and TRBJ1-2; possible D gene TRBD1, 6 bases. The CDR3 runs 15 residues. Germline assignment: CDR1 LNHDA and CDR2 SQIVND (reference sequence). CDR3 loop: CASSMTSGGHNDYTF. CDR3 bases read: TGTGCCAGTAGTATGACTAGCGGGGGGCACAATGAC.

On this clone: Coverage ceases 3 residues before the CDR3 finishes, and the germline J gene fills in the end. The rearrangement links TRBV30 to TRBJ1-1; D remains ambiguous. The CDR3 sequence is 13 residues long. V lost 2 bases, J lost 1 base, and 8 bases lay in between. Looked up from germline, CDR1 is GTSNPN and CDR2 is SVGIG (reference sequence). Here the CDR3 reads CAWSYQKNTEAFF. CDR3 bases read: TGTGCCTGGAGTTATCAGAAGAACACTGAA.

CDR3 DNA (partial): TGTGCCAGCAGCATGGGACAGGGTGCACCC. This codes for CASSMGQGAP. The full CDR3 reads CASSMGQGAPLHF. The rearrangement links TRBV7-6 to TRBJ1-6; TRBD1 matches 9 bases. Read data end 3 residues before the CDR3 end; the end is taken from the germline J gene. Germline lookup yields CDR1 SGHVS and CDR2 FNYEAQ. The CDR3 has 13 residues. The ends lost 5 bases at V and 11 bases at J; junction bases unmatched: 4.

To note about this clone: The read falls 3 residues short of the CDR3 end, and the missing part is taken from the germline J gene. This chain links TRBV5-1 with TRBJ2-3; 7 nucleotides match TRBD1. The CDR3 length is 15 residues. Germline V lookup: CDR1 SGHRS, CDR2 YFSETQ. CDR3 loop: CASSISGTEGETQYF. The CDR3 bases that were read are TGCGCCAGCAGCATTTCCGGGACAGAAGGGGAGACG.